This T cell receptor (beta chain) was obtained from a study of T cells after yellow fever vaccination. General study results and limits: Post-booster samples contained most primary-vaccination clones (more than 95% CD4, roughly 88% CD8).

J was trimmed by 6 bases and V by 3 bases; bases with no gene match: 10. The CDR3 length is 15 residues. Germline V gives CDR1 SGHTA, CDR2 FQGNSA. 5'RACE template switching produced TCR cDNA carrying a universal primer site and UMIs. TCRdb reanalysed the 5' RACE reads using MiXCR and keeps one entry per CDR3 protein. Found here are 250,000 to 400,000 distinct CDR3 sequences, over 3.5% of them singletons; the top ten hold approximately 19%. This clonotype was seen at least ten times. The antigen is unknown. Sequencing used PBMCs, obtained 15 days after the yellow fever booster vaccination. This chain links TRBV7-2 with TRBJ2-7; 8 nucleotides line up with TRBD2. The origin of this receptor is a young man who received the YFV17D yellow fever vaccine. CDR3 amino acids: CASSFFRGGRGEQYF. In DNA, the CDR3 is TGTGCCAGCAGCTTTTTCCGGGGGGGTCGGGGCGAGCAGTACTTC.